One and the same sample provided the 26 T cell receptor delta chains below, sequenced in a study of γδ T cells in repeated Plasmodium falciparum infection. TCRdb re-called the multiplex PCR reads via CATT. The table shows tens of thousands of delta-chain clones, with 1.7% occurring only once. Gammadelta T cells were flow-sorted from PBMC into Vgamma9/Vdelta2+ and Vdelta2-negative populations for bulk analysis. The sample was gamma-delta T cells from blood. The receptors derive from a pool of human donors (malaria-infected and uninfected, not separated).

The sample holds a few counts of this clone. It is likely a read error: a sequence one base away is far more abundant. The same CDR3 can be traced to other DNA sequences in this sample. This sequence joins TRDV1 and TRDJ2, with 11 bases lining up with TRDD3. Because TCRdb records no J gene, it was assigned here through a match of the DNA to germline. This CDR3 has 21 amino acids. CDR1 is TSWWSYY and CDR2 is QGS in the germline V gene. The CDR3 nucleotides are TGTGCTCTTGGGTTTTCCTACCTGCAAGACCTGGGGGATACTCGGGCAGCGCAACTCTTCTTT. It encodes CALGFSYLQDLGDTRAAQLFF.

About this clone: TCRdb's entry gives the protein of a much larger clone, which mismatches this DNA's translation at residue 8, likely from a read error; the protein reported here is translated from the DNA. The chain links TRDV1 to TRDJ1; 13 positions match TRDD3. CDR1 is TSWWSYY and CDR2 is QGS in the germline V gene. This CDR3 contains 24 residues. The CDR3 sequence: CALGERPPSLTGGYAAGYTDKLIF. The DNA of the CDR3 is TGTGCTCTTGGGGAACGACCTCCCTCGCTAACTGGGGGATACGCTGCCGGGTACACCGATAAACTCATTTTT.

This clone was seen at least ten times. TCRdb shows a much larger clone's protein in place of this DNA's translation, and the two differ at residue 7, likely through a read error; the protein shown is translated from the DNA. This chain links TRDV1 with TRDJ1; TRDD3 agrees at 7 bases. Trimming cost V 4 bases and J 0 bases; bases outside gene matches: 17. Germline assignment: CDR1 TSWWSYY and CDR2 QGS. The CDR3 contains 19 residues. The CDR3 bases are TGTGCTCTTGGGGGGGGCGCCCTCAGGATACGCTCGTACACCGATAAACTCATCTTT. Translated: CALGGGALRIRSYTDKLIF.

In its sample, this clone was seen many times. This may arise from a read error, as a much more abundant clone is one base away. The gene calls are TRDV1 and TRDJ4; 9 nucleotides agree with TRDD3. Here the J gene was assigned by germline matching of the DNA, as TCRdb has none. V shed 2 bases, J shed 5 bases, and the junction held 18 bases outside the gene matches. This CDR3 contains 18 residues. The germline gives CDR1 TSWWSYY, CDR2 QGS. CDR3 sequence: CALGESLRLWGIIFPLIF. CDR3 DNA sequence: TGTGCTCTTGGGGAAAGCCTTCGGCTATGGGGGATAATATTTCCCCTGATCTTT.

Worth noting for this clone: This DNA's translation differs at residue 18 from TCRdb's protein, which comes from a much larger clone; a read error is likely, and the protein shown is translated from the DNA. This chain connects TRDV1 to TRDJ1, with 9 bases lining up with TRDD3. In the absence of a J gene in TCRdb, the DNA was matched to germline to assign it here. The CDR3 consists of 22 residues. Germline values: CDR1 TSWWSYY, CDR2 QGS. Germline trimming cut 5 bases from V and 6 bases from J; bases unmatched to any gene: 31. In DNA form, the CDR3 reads TGTGCTCTTGGGCCTGGTCCACTCCTTCCTCCGTACTGGGGGACCCAGTCCAATAAACTCATCTTT. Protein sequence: CALGPGPLLPPYWGTQSNKLIF.

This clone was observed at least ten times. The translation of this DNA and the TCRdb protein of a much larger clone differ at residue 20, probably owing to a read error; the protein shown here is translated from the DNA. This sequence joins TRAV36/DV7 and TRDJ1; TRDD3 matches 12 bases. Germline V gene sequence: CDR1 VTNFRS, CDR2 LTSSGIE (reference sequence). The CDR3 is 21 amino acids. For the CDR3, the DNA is TGTGCTGTGGTCCTCATCCTGCCCTTCTGGGGGATACGCTCGGACACCGATAAACTCACCTTT. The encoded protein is CAVVLILPFWGIRSDTDKLTF.

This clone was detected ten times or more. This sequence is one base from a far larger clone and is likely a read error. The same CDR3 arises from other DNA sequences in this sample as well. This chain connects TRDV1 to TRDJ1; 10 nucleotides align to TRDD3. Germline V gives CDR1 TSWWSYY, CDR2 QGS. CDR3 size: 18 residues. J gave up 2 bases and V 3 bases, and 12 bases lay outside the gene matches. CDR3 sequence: CALGEGLVGGYMTDKLIF. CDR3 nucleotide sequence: TGTGCTCTTGGGGAGGGCCTTGTTGGGGGATACATGACCGATAAACTCATCTTT.

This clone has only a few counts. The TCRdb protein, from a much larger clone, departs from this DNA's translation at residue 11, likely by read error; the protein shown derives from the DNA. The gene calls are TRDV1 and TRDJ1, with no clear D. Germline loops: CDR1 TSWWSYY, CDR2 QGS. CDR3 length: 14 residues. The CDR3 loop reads CALGEIRTGDELIF. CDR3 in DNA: TGTGCTCTTGGGGAAATAAGGACGGGCGATGAACTCATCTTT.

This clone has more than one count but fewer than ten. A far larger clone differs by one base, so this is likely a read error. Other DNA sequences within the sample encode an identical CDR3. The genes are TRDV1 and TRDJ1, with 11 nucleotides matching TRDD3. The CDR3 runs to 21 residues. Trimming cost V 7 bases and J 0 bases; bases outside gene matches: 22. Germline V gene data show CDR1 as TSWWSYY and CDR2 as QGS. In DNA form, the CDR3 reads TGTGCTCTTGAACGAGTCTGGGGGATACAGGCCCGGGGGGCTTACACCGATAAACTCATCTTT. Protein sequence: CALERVWGIQARGAYTDKLIF.

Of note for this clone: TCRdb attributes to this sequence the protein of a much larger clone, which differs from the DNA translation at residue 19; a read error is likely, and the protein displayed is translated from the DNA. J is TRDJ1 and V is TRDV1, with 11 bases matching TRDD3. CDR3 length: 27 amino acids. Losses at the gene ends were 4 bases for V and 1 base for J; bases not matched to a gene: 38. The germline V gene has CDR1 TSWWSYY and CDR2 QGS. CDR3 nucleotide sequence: TGTGCTCTTGGGGTCCCAAGGTTCCTACCTGAGATGGGACTGGGGGATAAAGATCCATGTGTCACCGATAAACTCATCTTT. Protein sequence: CALGVPRFLPEMGLGDKDPCVTDKLIF.

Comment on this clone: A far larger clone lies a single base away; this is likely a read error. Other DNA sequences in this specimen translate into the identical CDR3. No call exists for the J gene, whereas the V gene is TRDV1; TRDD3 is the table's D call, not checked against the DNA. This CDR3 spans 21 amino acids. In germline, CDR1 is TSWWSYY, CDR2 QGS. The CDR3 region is CALGFSYLQDLGDTRAAQLFF. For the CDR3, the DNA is TGTGCTCTTGGGTTTTCCTACCTGCAAGACCTGGGGGATACTCGGGCAGCACAACTCTTTTTT.

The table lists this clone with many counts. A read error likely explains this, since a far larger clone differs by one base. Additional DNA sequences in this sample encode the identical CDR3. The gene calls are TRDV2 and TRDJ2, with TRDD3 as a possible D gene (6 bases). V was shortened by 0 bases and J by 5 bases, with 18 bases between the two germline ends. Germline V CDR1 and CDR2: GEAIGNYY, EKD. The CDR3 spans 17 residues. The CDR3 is CACDTVLGTNLTAQLFF. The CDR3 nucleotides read TGTGCCTGTGACACCGTACTGGGAACGAACCTAACAGCACAACTCTTCTTT.

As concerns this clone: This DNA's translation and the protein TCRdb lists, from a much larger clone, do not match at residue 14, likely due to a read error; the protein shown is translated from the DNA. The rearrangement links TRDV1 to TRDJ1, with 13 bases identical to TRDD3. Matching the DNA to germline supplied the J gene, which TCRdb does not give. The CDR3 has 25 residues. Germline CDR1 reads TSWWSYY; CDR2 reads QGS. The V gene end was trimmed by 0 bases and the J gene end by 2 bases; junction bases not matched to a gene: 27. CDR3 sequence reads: CALGELGPWGYPLATGGYETDKLIF. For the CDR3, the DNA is TGTGCTCTTGGGGAACTGGGCCCCTGGGGGTACCCGCTTGCTACTGGGGGATACGAGACCGATAAACTCATCTTT.

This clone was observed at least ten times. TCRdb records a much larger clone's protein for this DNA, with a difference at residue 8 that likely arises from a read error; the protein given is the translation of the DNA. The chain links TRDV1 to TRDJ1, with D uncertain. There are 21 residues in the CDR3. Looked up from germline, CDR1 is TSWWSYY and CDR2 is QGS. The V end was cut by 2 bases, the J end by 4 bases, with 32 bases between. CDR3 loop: CALGEATLRGVWRGQSDKLIF. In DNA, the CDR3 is TGTGCTCTTGGGGAAGCTACGCTTAGAGGGGTTTGGAGGGGCCAAAGCGATAAACTCATCTTT.

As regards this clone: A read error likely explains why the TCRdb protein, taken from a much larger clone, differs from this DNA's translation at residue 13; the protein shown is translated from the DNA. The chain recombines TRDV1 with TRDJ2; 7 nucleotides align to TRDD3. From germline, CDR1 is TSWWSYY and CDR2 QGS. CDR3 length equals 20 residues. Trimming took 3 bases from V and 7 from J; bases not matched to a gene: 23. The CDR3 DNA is TGTGCTCTTGGGGAGGTCACTATGACTGGGGATCCCAGTGGTGGAGCACAACTCTTCTTT. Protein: CALGEVTMTGDPSGGAQLFF.

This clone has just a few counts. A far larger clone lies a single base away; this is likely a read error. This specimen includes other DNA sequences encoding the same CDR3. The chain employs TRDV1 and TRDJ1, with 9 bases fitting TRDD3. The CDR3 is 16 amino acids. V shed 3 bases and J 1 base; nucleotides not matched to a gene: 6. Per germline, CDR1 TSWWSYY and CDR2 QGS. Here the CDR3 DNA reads TGTGCTCTTGGGGAGCAGGCTGGGGGATTCACCGATAAACTCATCTTT. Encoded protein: CALGEQAGGFTDKLIF.

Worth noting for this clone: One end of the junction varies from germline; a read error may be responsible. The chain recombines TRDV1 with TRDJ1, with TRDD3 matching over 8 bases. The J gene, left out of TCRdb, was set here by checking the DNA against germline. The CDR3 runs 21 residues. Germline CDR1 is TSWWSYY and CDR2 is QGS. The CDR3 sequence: CAPGIHFSVGGIRGYTDKLIF. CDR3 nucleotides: TGTGCTCCTGGGATACACTTCTCAGTAGGGGGGATAAGGGGGTACACCGATAAACTCATCTTT.

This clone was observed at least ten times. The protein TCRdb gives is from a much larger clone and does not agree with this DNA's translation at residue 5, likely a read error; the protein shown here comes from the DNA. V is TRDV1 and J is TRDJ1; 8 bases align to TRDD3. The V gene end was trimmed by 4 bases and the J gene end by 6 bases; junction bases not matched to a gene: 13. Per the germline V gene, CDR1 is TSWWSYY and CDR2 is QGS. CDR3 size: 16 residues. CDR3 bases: TGTGCTCTTGGGGGAATGGGTGGGGGATCTCTCCATAAACTCATCTTT. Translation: CALGGMGGGSLHKLIF.

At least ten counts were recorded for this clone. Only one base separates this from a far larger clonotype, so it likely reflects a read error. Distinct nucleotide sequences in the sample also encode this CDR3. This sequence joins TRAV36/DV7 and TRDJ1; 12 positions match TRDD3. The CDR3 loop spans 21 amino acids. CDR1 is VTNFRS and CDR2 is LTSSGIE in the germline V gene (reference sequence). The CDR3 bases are TGTGCCGTGGTCCTCATCCTGCCCTTCTGGGGGATACGCTCGGACACCGATAAACTCATCTTT. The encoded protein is CAVVLILPFWGIRSDTDKLIF. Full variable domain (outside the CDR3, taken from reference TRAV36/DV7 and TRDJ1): EDKVVQSPLSLVVHEGDTVTLNCSYEVTNFRSLLWYKQEKKAPTFLFMLTSSGIEKKSGRLSSILDKKELSSILNITATQTGDSAIYLCAVVLILPFWGIRSDTDKLIFGKGTRVTVEP.

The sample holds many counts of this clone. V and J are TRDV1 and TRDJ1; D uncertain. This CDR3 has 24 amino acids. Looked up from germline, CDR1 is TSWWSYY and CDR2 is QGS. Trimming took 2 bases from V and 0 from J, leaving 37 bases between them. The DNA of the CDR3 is TGTGCTCTTGGGGAAAGGTGTTCAAACGGCGACCCGGCGGAGGTTACCTTGTACACCGATAAACTCATCTTT. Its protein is CALGERCSNGDPAEVTLYTDKLIF.

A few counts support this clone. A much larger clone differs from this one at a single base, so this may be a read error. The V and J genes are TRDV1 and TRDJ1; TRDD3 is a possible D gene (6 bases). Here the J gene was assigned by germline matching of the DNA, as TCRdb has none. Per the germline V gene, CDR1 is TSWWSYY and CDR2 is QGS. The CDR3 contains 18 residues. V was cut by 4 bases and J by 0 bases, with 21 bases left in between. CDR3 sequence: CALGAPRAGLGYTDKLIF. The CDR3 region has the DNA TGTGCTCTTGGGGCACCTAGGGCTGGTCTGGGGTACACCGATAAACTCATCTTT.

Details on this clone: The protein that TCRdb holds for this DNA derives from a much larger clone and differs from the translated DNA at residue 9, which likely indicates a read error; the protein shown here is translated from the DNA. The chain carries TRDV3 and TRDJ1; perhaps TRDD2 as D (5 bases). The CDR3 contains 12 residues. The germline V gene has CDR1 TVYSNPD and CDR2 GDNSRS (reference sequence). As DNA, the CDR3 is TGTGCCTTTAAACCCTACACCGATGAACTCATCTTT. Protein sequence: CAFKPYTDELIF.

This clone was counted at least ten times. The chain's CDR3 is CALGELLRTGGYRSGDKLIF. DNA for the CDR3: TGTGCTCTTGGGGAACTGCTAAGAACTGGGGGATACAGATCTGGCGATAAACTCATCTTT. This rearrangement joins TRDV1 to TRDJ1; 12 bases align to TRDD3. V lost 0 bases to trimming and J lost 4 bases; unmatched junction nucleotides: 15. CDR3 length equals 20 residues. Germline CDR1 and CDR2: TSWWSYY and QGS.

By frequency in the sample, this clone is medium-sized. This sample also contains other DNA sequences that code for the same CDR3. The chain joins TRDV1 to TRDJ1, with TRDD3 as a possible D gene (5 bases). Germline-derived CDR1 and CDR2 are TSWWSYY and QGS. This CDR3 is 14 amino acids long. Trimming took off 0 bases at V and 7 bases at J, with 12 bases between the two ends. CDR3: CALGELPIPGKLIF. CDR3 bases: TGTGCTCTTGGGGAACTTCCGATACCGGGTAAACTCATCTTT.

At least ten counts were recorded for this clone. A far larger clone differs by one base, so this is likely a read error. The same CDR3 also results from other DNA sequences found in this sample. The CDR3 region is CALGESLYWGIPKTYDKLIF. Written as DNA, the CDR3 is TGTGCTCTTGGGGAATCATTGTATTGGGGGATCCCCAAGACGTACGATAAACTCATCTTT. V usage is TRDV1 and J usage is TRDJ1; 8 bases line up with TRDD3. V dropped 2 bases and J dropped 4; count of bases not matched to a gene: 21. Germline V gene lookup returns CDR1 TSWWSYY and CDR2 QGS. CDR3 length: 20 amino acids.

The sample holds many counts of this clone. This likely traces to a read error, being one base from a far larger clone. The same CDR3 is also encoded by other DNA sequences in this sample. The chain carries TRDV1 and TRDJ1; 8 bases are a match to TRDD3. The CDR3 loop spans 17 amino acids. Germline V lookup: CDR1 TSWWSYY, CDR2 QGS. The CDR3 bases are TGTGCCCTTGGGGAAAGAACTTTGGGGGATTACACCGATAAACTCATCTTT. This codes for CALGERTLGDYTDKLIF.